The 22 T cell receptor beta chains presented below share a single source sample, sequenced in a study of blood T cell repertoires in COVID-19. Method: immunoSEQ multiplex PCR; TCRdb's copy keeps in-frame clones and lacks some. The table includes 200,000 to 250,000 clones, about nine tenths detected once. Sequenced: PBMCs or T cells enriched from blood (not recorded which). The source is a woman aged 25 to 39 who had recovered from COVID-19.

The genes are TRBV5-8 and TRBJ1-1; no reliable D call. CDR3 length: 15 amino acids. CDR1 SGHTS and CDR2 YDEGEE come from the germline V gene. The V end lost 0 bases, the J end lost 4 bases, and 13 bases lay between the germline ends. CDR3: CASSLVGKVGTEAFF. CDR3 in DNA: TGTGCCAGCAGCTTGGTCGGGAAGGTCGGCACTGAAGCTTTCTTT. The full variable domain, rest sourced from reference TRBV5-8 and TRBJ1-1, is EAGVTQSPTHLIKTRGQQATLRCSPISGHTSVYWYQQALGLGLQFLLWYDEGEERNRGNFPPRFSGRQFPNYSSELNVNALELEDSALYLCASSLVGKVGTEAFFGQGTRLTVV.

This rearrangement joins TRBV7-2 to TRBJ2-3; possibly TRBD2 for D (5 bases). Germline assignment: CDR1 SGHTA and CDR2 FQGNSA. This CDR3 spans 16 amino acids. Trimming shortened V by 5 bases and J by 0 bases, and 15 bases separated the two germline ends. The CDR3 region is CASSDRRAASTDTQYF. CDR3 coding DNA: TGTGCCAGCAGCGACCGGCGGGCCGCTAGCACAGATACGCAGTATTTT.

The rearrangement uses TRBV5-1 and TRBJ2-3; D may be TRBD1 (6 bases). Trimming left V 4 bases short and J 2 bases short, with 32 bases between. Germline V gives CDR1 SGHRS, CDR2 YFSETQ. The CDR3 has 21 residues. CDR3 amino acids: CASSAVDSTGDLLTNTDTQYF. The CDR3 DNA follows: TGCGCCAGCAGCGCGGTTGACTCGACAGGCGACCTACTTACTAACACAGATACGCAGTATTTT.

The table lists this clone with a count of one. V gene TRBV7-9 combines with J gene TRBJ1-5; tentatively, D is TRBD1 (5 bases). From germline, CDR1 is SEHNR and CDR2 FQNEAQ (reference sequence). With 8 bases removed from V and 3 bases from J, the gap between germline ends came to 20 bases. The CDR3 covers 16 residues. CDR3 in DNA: TGTGCCAGCGCCCCCACGGGGGTAGTAAACAATCAGCCCCAGCATTTT. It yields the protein CASAPTGVVNNQPQHF.

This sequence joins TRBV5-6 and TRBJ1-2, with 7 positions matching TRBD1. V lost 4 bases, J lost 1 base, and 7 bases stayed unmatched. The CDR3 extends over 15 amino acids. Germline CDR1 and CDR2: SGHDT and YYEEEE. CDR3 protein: CASSRTGQINYGYTF. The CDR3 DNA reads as TGTGCCAGCAGCAGGACGGGACAGATTAACTATGGCTACACCTTC.

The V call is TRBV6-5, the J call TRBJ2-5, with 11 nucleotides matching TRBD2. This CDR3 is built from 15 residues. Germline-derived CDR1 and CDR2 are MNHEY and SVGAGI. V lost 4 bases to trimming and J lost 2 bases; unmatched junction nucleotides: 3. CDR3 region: CASSSGTSGQETQYF. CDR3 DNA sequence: TGTGCCAGCAGTTCCGGGACTAGCGGACAAGAGACCCAGTACTTC.

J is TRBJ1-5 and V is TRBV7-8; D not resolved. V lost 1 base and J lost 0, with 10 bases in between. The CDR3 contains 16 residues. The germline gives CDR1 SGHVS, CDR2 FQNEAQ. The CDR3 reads CASSLVSGVSNQPQHF. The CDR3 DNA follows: TGTGCCAGCAGCTTAGTTTCCGGGGTTAGCAATCAGCCCCAGCATTTT.

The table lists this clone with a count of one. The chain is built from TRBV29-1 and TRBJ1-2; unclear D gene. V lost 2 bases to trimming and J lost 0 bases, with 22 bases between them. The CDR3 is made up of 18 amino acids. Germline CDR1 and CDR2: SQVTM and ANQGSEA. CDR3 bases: TGCAGCGTTGAATATGGCGAGGGCGAAGACTTAGCTAACTATGGCTACACCTTC. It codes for CSVEYGEGEDLANYGYTF.

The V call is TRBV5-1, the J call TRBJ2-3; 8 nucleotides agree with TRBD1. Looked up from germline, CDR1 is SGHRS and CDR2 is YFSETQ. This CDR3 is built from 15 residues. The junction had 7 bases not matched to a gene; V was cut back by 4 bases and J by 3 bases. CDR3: CASSKDRADTDTQYF. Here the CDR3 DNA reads TGCGCCAGCAGCAAGGACAGGGCGGATACAGATACGCAGTATTTT.

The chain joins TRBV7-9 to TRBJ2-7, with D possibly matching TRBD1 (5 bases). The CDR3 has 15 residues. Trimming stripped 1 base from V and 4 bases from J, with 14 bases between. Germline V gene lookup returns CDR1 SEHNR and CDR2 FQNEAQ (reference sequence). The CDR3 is CASSLGAGLIYEQYF. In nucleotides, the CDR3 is TGTGCCAGCAGCTTAGGTGCAGGGCTAATTTACGAGCAGTACTTC.

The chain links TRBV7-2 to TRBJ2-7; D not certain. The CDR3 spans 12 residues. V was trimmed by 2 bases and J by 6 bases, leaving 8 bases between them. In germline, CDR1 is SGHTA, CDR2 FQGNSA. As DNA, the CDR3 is TGTGCCAGCAGCTTATTAACTCCCGAGCAGTACTTC. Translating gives CASSLLTPEQYF.

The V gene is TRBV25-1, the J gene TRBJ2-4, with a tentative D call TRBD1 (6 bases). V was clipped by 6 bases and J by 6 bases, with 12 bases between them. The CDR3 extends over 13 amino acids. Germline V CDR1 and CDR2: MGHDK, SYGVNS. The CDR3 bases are TGTGCCAGCAGCCAGACAGGATTAAACATTCAGTACTTC. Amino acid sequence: CASSQTGLNIQYF.

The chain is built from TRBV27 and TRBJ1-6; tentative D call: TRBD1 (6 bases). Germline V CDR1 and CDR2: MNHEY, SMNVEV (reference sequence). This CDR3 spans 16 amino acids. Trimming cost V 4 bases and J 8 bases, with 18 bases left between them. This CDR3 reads CASSSYDRIGDSPLHF. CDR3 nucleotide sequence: TGTGCCAGCAGTTCGTACGACAGGATTGGGGATTCACCCCTCCACTTT.

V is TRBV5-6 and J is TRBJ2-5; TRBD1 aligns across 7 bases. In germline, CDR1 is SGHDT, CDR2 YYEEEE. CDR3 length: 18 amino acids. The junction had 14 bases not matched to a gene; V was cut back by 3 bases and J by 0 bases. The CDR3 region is CASSSRDSPFPYQETQYF. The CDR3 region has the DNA TGTGCCAGCAGCTCCCGGGACAGCCCATTCCCTTACCAAGAGACCCAGTACTTC.

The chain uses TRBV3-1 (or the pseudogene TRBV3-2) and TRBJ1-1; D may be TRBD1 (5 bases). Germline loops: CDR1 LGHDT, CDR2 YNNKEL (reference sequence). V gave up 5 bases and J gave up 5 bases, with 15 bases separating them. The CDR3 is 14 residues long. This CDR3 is CASSSLAGGTEAFF. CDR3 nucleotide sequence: TGTGCCAGCAGCTCTCTCGCGGGGGGGACTGAAGCTTTCTTT.

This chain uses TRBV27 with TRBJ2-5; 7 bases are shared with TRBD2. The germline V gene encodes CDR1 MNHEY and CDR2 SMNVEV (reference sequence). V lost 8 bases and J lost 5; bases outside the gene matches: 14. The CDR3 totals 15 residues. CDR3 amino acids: CASRRNWGGPETQYF. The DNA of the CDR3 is TGTGCCAGCCGACGGAATTGGGGGGGACCGGAGACCCAGTACTTC.

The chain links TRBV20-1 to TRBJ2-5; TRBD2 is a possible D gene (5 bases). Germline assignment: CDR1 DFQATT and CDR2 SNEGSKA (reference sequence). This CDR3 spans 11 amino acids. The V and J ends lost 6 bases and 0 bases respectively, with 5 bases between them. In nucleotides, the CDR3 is TGCAGTGCCGGGGACCAAGAGACCCAGTACTTC. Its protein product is CSAGDQETQYF.

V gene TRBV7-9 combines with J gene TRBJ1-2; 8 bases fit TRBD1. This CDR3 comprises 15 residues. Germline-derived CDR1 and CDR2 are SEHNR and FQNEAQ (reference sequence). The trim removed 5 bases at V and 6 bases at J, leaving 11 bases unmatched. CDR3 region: CASSEYPDRADGYTF. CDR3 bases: TGTGCCAGCAGCGAATACCCGGACAGGGCGGATGGCTACACCTTC.

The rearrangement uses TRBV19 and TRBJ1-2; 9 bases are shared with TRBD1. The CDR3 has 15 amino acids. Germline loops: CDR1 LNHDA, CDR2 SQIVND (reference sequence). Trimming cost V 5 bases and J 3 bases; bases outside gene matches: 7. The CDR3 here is CASSARDRDYYGYTF. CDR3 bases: TGTGCCAGTAGTGCCCGGGACAGGGACTACTATGGCTACACCTTC.

The CDR3 nucleotides are TGCAGTGCTAGTCGTGGGGGACAAGCACTCTCTGGGGCCAACGTCCTGACTTTC. It specifies CSASRGGQALSGANVLTF. J is TRBJ2-6 and V is TRBV20-1; the D gene is possibly TRBD1 (6 bases). This CDR3 spans 18 amino acids. Germline V gene lookup returns CDR1 DFQATT and CDR2 SNEGSKA (reference sequence). The ends were cut back, 3 bases at V and 0 bases at J, with 18 bases in the middle.

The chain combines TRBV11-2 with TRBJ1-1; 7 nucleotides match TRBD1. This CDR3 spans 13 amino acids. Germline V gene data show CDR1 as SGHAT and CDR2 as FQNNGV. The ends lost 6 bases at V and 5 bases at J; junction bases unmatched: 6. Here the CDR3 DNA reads TGTGCCAGCAGTCCAACAGGGGAAACTGAAGCTTTCTTT. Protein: CASSPTGETEAFF.

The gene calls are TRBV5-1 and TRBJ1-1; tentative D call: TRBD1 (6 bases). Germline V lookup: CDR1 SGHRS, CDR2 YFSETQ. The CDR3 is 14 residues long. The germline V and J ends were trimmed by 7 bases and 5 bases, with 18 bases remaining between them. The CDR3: CASFNRVTGTEAFF. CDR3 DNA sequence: TGCGCCAGCTTCAACAGGGTGACCGGAACTGAAGCTTTCTTT. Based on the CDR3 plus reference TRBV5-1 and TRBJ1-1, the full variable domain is KAGVTQTPRYLIKTRGQQVTLSCSPISGHRSVSWYQQTPGQGLQFLFEYFSETQRNKGNFPGRFSGRQFSNSRSEMNVSTLELGDSALYLCASFNRVTGTEAFFGQGTRLTVV.